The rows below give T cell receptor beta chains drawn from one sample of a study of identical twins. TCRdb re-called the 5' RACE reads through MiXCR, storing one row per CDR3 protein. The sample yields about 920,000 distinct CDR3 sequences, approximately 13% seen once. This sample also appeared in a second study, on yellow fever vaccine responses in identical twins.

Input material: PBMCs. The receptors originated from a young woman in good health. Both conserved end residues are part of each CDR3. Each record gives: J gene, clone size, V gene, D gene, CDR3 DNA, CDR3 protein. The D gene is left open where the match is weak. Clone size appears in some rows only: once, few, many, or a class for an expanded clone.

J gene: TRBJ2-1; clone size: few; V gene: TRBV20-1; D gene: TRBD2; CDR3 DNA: TGCAGTGCTAGATCGGCGGGGGGCTACAATGAGCAGTTCTTC; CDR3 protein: CSARSAGGYNEQFF
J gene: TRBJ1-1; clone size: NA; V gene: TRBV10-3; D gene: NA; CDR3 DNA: TGTGCCATCAGTGATGTATGGGACACTGAAGCTTTCTTT; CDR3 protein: CAISDVWDTEAFF
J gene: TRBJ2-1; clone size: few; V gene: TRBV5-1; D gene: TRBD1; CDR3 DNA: TGCGCCAGCAGCTTGGTTGACAGGGAATTCAAGCAGTTCTTC; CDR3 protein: CASSLVDREFKQFF
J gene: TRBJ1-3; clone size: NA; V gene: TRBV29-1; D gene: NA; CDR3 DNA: TGCAGCGCCGGGTACAGCTCTGGAAACACCATATATTTT; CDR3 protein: CSAGYSSGNTIYF
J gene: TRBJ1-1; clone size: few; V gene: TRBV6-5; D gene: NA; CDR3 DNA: TGTGCCAGCAGTTACTCAGGGTTCGTGAACACTGAAGCTTTCTTT; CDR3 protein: CASSYSGFVNTEAFF
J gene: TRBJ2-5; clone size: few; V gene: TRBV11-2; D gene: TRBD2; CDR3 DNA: TGTGCCAGCAGCTTAGTCGGACTAGCGGGAACCGGTCCAAGAGGGACCCAGTACTTC; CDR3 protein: CASSLVGLAGTGPRGTQYF
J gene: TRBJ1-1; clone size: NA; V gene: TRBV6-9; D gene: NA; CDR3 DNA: TGTGCCAGCAGTTATCCCAAGACTAACACTGAAGCTTTCTTT; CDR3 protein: CASSYPKTNTEAFF
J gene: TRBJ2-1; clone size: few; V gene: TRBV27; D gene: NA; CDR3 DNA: TGTGCCAGCAGTTTATCTGTCCTAGCTGTTGAGCAGTTCTTC; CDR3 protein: CASSLSVLAVEQFF
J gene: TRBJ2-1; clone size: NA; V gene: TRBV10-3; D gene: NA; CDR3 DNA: TGTGCCATCGAGAGCACCTACAATGAGCAGTTCTTC; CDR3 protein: CAIESTYNEQFF
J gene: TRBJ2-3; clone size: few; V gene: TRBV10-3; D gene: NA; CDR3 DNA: TGTGCCATCAGTGTACAGGGCCCCACAGATACGCAGTATTTT; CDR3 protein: CAISVQGPTDTQYF
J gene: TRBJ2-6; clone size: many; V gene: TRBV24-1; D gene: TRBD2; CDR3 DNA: TGTGCCACCAGTCGCGGGAGATCAGCCCCTGGGGCCAACGTCCTGACTTTC; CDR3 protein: CATSRGRSAPGANVLTF
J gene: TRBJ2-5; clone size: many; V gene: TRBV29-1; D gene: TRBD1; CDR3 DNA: TGCAGCGTTGTCATCTTCCACCTGGACAGGGGTAGGGAGACCCAGTACTTC; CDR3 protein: CSVVIFHLDRGRETQYF
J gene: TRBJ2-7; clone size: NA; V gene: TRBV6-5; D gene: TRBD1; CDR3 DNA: TGTGCCAGCAGTTACACCGGGACAGATGGCGACGAGCAGTACTTC; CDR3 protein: CASSYTGTDGDEQYF
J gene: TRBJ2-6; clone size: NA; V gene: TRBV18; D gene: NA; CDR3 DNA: TGTGCCAGCTCACCGGACTACAGGGCCTCTGGGGCCAACGTCCTGACTTTC; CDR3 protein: CASSPDYRASGANVLTF
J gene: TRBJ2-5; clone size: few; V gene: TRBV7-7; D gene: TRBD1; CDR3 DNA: TGTGCCAGCAGCTTAGGGAGACAGGGCTGGGAGACCCAGTACTTC; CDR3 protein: CASSLGRQGWETQYF
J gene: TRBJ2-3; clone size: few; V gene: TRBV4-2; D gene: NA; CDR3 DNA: TGTGCCAGCAGCCAAGATTCTGGGGGGCGCGTCACAGATACGCAGTATTTT; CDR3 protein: CASSQDSGGRVTDTQYF
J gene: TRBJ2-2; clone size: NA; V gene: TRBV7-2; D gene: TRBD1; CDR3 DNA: TGTGCCAGCAGCTTAGGAAAGACAGGGAATACCGGGGAGCTGTTTTTT; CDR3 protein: CASSLGKTGNTGELFF
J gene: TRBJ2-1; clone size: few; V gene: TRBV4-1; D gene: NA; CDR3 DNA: TGCGCCAGCAGCCAAGGGGTTGCGGGGCCGAGCTCCTACAATGAGCAGTTCTTC; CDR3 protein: CASSQGVAGPSSYNEQFF
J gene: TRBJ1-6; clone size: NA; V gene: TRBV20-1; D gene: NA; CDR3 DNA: TGCAGTGCTAGTTACCAGCCTAATTCACCCCTCCACTTT; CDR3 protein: CSASYQPNSPLHF
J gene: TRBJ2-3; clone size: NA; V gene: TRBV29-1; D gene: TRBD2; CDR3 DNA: TGCAGCGTTGCCCGACTAGCGGGGGAAACCTCCGGCACAGATACGCAGTATTTT; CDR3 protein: CSVARLAGETSGTDTQYF
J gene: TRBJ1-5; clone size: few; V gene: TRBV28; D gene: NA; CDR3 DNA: TGTGCCAGCAGTCCTTCGTATGGAGGGCACAATCAGCCCCAGCATTTT; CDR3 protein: CASSPSYGGHNQPQHF
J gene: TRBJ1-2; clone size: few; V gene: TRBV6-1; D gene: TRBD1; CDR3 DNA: TGTGCCAGCAGATCCCGGGGACAGACTTTAAATGGCTACACCTTC; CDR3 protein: CASRSRGQTLNGYTF
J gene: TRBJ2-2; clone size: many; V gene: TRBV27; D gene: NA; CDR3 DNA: TGTGCCAGCAGCCCTGCCTTCGCGAACACCGGGGAGCTGTTTTTT; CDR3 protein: CASSPAFANTGELFF
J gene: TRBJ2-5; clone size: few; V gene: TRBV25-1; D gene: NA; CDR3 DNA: TGTGCCAGCAGTGCCCCCTTTAGGAGGGTTGAGACCCAGTACTTC; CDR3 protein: CASSAPFRRVETQYF
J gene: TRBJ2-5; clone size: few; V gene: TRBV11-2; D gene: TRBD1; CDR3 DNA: TGTGCCAGCAGCCAAACAGGGGGCGGCCAAGAGACCCAGTACTTC; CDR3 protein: CASSQTGGGQETQYF
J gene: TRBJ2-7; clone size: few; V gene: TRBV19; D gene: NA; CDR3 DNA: TGTGCCAGCGGGCTTGACGCAAACTACGAGCAGTACTTC; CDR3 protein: CASGLDANYEQYF
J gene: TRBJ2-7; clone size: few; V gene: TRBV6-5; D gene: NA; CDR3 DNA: TGTGCCAGCAGTTACCAAATAACGTCCTACGAGCAGTACTTC; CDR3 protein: CASSYQITSYEQYF